Reported below is one T cell receptor (beta chain). The antigen remains undetermined. Germline values: CDR1 SNHLY, CDR2 FYNNEI. The V and J ends lost 6 bases and 4 bases respectively, with 4 bases between them. The CDR3 is 11 residues long. These data are taken from a study of early stage breast cancer tumors. About the research overall: Eight ER+/PR+/HER2- tumors were invasive ductal; four were invasive lobular.

Points from the study as a whole: Blood repertoires resembled normal breast more than tumor.

Clones were sequenced by immunoSEQ multiplex PCR, and TCRdb holds only the in-frame ones, with some missing. The table lists about 30,000 clones, 72% of them singletons. This chain connects TRBV2 to TRBJ2-1; D remains unclear. Input material: blood. The sequence derives from a person aged 50 to 59 with breast cancer. CDR3 protein: CASSYYNEQFF. CDR3 nucleotides: TGTGCCAGCAGCTATTACAATGAGCAGTTCTTC.